The entry that follows covers one TCR beta chain sequence. What it binds is unknown. The sample comes from a study of blood T cells in healthy people across ages. Findings of the study overall: Expanded clonotype shifts may have been confounded, as the donors had an unknown CMV status.

The authors ran a second PCR of roughly 6 to 12 cycles using a sample-barcoded 5' primer and a J-beta primer mix. One entry per CDR3 protein results from TCRdb running MiXCR on the 5' RACE reads. The table records 800,000 or so distinct CDR3 sequences, about 46% of them present only once. Isolation per sample recovered at least 6 million PBMCs. Trimming took off 4 bases at V and 8 bases at J, with 20 bases between the two ends. This CDR3 region has 15 residues. Germline V gene sequence: CDR1 SGHTA, CDR2 FQGNSA. The chain employs TRBV7-2 and TRBJ1-2; no clear D gene. The sample taken for sequencing was blood. The clonotype comes from an elderly man in good health. The CDR3 protein is CASSSNSGEGSGYTF. The CDR3 DNA follows: TGTGCCAGCAGCTCCAATAGTGGGGAGGGATCCGGCTACACCTTC.